The 30 T cell receptor beta chains presented below share a single source sample, sequenced in a study of T cell repertoires in cytomegalovirus infection. Their specific antigens are unknown. Each CDR3 protein gets one entry after TCRdb re-called the reads with MiXCR. The sample includes 650,000 to 850,000 distinct CDR3 sequences, around 29% of them seen just once. Source: cultured CD8+ T cells from PBMCs, taken from culture after CMV antigen stimulation. These receptors all stem from a human donor in good health (CMV status not recorded). Some clones in this sample may be carry-over from other donors' samples.

This clonotype was seen only a few times. The chain joins TRBV7-9 to TRBJ2-1; possible D gene TRBD1, 5 bases. Between the trimmed V and J ends, which lost 3 bases and 4 bases, there was a span of 16 bases. The CDR3 loop spans 16 amino acids. Germline-derived CDR1 and CDR2 are SEHNR and FQNEAQ (reference sequence). Here the CDR3 DNA reads TGTGCCAGCAGCTTCCCCCCAGGGTTCGGGTACAATGAGCAGTTCTTC. Protein: CASSFPPGFGYNEQFF.

This chain joins TRBV7-2 and TRBJ1-5, with D possibly matching TRBD1 (6 bases). The germline V and J ends were trimmed by 3 bases and 7 bases, with 16 bases remaining between them. The CDR3 covers 15 residues. CDR1 SGHTA and CDR2 FQGNSA come from the germline V gene. The CDR3: CASSFDRWLGQPQHF. DNA of the CDR3: TGTGCCAGCAGCTTCGACAGGTGGCTAGGACAGCCCCAGCATTTT.

This clonotype was picked up one time. The chain links TRBV14 to TRBJ1-6; 8 nucleotides line up with TRBD1. This CDR3 comprises 19 residues. Germline V gives CDR1 SGHDN, CDR2 FVKESK. V dropped 1 base and J dropped 0; count of bases not matched to a gene: 8. The CDR3 bases are TGTGCCAGCAGCCAAGTAGACAGGGGTGCGAGCTCCTATAATTCACCCCTCCACTTT. This sequence encodes CASSQVDRGASSYNSPLHF.

This clonotype was detected a few times. The rearrangement joins TRBV11-2 to TRBJ2-1; D ambiguous. Trimming took 5 bases from V and 7 from J, leaving 9 bases between them. The CDR3 spans 12 residues. Germline-derived CDR1 and CDR2 are SGHAT and FQNNGV. The CDR3 spells CASSMGWNEQFF. Written as DNA, the CDR3 is TGTGCCAGCAGCATGGGGTGGAATGAGCAGTTCTTC.

The V and J genes are TRBV7-6 and TRBJ2-2; the D gene is possibly TRBD2 (5 bases). From germline, CDR1 is SGHVS and CDR2 FNYEAQ. V dropped 6 bases and J dropped 0 bases, with 17 bases sitting between them. The CDR3 has 17 amino acids. CDR3 residues: CASSTPRGGANTGELFF. The CDR3 DNA reads as TGTGCCAGCAGTACCCCCCGTGGAGGAGCGAACACCGGGGAGCTGTTTTTT.

In this sample, this clonotype turned up many times. This chain joins TRBV10-3 and TRBJ1-3; a possible D gene is TRBD1 (6 bases). V dropped 0 bases and J dropped 7 bases, with 19 bases sitting between them. Germline lookup yields CDR1 ENHRY and CDR2 SYGVKD. The CDR3 covers 17 residues. The CDR3 here is CAISESMGAQTWNTIYF. The CDR3 nucleotides read TGTGCCATCAGTGAGTCGATGGGGGCGCAGACCTGGAACACCATATATTTT.

This clonotype was found many times. The chain joins TRBV7-2 to TRBJ1-1, with 8 positions matching TRBD1. V lost 5 bases to trimming and J lost 5 bases; unmatched junction nucleotides: 7. Germline CDR1 is SGHTA and CDR2 is FQGNSA. This CDR3 has 14 residues. The CDR3 sequence: CASSLTRGRTEAFF. In DNA form, the CDR3 reads TGTGCCAGCAGCCTCACCAGGGGGCGGACTGAAGCTTTCTTT.

This clonotype was detected a few times. The chain combines TRBV4-3 with TRBJ2-3; the D call may be TRBD1 or TRBD2 (5 bases each). Per germline, CDR1 LGHNA and CDR2 YSLEER. V lost 0 bases and J 0 bases, leaving 16 bases between the germline ends. There are 18 residues in the CDR3. The CDR3 loop is CASSQDNRMGESTDTQYF. CDR3 nucleotides: TGCGCCAGCAGCCAAGATAATCGGATGGGGGAAAGCACAGATACGCAGTATTTT.

There are a few counts of this clonotype. This chain joins TRBV6-5 and TRBJ2-7, with D unclear. V lost 0 bases and J 7 bases, leaving 4 bases between the germline ends. Germline V lookup: CDR1 MNHEY, CDR2 SVGAGI. CDR3 length: 11 amino acids. CDR3 region: CASSYSQEQYF. Here the CDR3 DNA reads TGTGCCAGCAGTTACTCTCAAGAGCAGTACTTC.

In its sample, this clonotype was seen a few times. The gene calls are TRBV6-1 and TRBJ2-1; 9 bases align to TRBD1. Germline loops: CDR1 MNHNS, CDR2 SASEGT. V lost 6 bases, J lost 9 bases, and 12 bases stayed unmatched. This CDR3 spans 15 amino acids. The chain's CDR3 is CASRPGMGQGIEQFF. CDR3 coding DNA: TGTGCCAGCAGACCCGGAATGGGACAGGGAATTGAGCAGTTCTTC.

Regarding this clonotype: This sequence may be a read error, since a much larger clone differs from it by one base. The rearrangement links TRBV7-6 to TRBJ1-2; 7 nucleotides agree with TRBD1. CDR1 SGHVS and CDR2 FNYEAQ come from the germline V gene. V dropped 4 bases and J dropped 4; count of bases not matched to a gene: 12. The CDR3 runs 16 residues. CDR3 bases: TGTGCCAGCAGCTCCCTACCGGACAGGAGCCTCTATGGCTACACCTTC. Its translation: CASSSLPDRSLYGYTF.

The rearrangement links TRBV11-2 to TRBJ2-2; 11 bases line up with TRBD2. CDR1 and CDR2 (germline): SGHAT, FQNNGV. The length of the CDR3 is 17 residues. J lost 8 bases, V lost 8 bases, and 16 bases had no gene match. The CDR3 bases are TGTGCCAGCGGCCCAATAAGGGGACTAGCGGCATCAGGGGAGCTGTTTTTT. Translated: CASGPIRGLAASGELFF.

CDR3 coding DNA: TGTGCCAGCAGCTTAGCTACAACGGGGGCCACCTACGAGCAGTACTTC. It codes for CASSLATTGATYEQYF. The J gene is TRBJ2-7, the V gene TRBV7-6; D is possibly TRBD1 or TRBD2 (6 bases each). V was cut by 0 bases and J by 2 bases, with 14 bases left in between. This CDR3 has 16 amino acids. The V gene's germline CDR1 is SGHVS and CDR2 FNYEAQ.

This chain links TRBV6-6 with TRBJ2-5, with D possibly called TRBD1 or TRBD2 (6 bases each). The CDR3 has 15 residues. V lost 8 bases, J lost 5 bases, and 21 bases lay in between. Per germline, CDR1 MNHNY and CDR2 SVGAGI (reference sequence). DNA for the CDR3: TGTGCCAGCCACGGGCAGGGGTGGGGAGGCGAGACCCAGTACTTC. It codes for CASHGQGWGGETQYF.

The rearrangement links TRBV6-2 or TRBV6-3 to TRBJ2-1; 11 bases are a match to TRBD2. CDR1 and CDR2 (germline): MNHEY, SVGEGT. The CDR3 contains 15 residues. Unmatched junction bases numbered 8, after V lost 5 bases and J lost 8 bases. CDR3 in DNA: TGTGCCAGCAGTCGCTTTAGCGGGGGGGCTGATGAGCAGTTCTTC. As protein: CASSRFSGGADEQFF.

As regards this clonotype: A read error is possible here, since a much larger clone lies one base away. J is TRBJ2-1 and V is TRBV2, with D unresolved. The CDR3 runs to 10 residues. CDR1 is SNHLY and CDR2 is FYNNEI in the germline V gene. The germline V and J ends were trimmed by 6 bases and 16 bases, with 13 bases remaining between them. The CDR3 DNA is TGTGCCAGCAGCTGGACGCACCAATTCTTC. This translates into CASSWTHQFF.

The chain carries TRBV6-2 or TRBV6-3 and TRBJ2-2; D uncertain. Germline-derived CDR1 and CDR2 are MNHEY and SVGEGT. The CDR3 has 14 residues. V lost 5 bases and J 1 base, leaving 8 bases between the germline ends. CDR3 sequence reads: CASSPPRNTGELFF. The DNA of the CDR3 is TGTGCCAGCAGTCCTCCACGGAACACCGGGGAGCTGTTTTTT.

The V gene is TRBV28, the J gene TRBJ2-1; TRBD2 matches at 8 bases. Germline V gives CDR1 MDHEN, CDR2 SYDVKM. V lost 3 bases to trimming and J lost 3 bases; unmatched junction nucleotides: 4. The CDR3 totals 15 residues. CDR3 DNA: TGTGCCAGCAGTTTCTTGCGGGGGGACTACAATGAGCAGTTCTTC. Translation gives CASSFLRGDYNEQFF.

This clonotype was found many times. The rearrangement uses TRBV7-8 and TRBJ2-2; either TRBD1 or TRBD2 may supply D (5 bases each). The CDR3 is made up of 18 amino acids. The germline V gene has CDR1 SGHVS and CDR2 FQNEAQ. The V end lost 8 bases, the J end lost 1 base, and 23 bases lay between the germline ends. The CDR3 is CASRHLPYRGQNTGELFF. CDR3 nucleotides: TGTGCCAGCCGCCATCTTCCCTATCGGGGCCAGAACACCGGGGAGCTGTTTTTT.

The chain uses TRBV7-4 and TRBJ2-1; TRBD2 agrees at 11 bases. Germline-derived CDR1 and CDR2 are SGHVT and SQSDAQ. Trimming cost V 1 base and J 10 bases; bases outside gene matches: 6. The CDR3 length is 15 residues. The CDR3 region is CASSLVSGGAREQFF. CDR3 nucleotide sequence: TGTGCCAGCAGCTTAGTTAGCGGGGGGGCTCGGGAGCAGTTCTTC.

This clonotype was counted between two and nine times. This chain uses TRBV7-6 with TRBJ2-1, with TRBD1 matching over 7 bases. The CDR3 extends over 16 amino acids. V shed 1 base and J 5 bases; nucleotides not matched to a gene: 8. Germline V gene data show CDR1 as SGHVS and CDR2 as FNYEAQ. In DNA form, the CDR3 reads TGTGCCAGCAGCTTAGAACCGGGACAGTTAAACAATGAGCAGTTCTTC. This codes for CASSLEPGQLNNEQFF.

The genes are TRBV4-2 and TRBJ2-1; TRBD2 might be the D (6 bases). The CDR3 runs 19 residues. Germline loops: CDR1 LGHNA, CDR2 YNFKEQ. Between the trimmed V and J ends, which lost 0 bases and 0 bases, there was a span of 18 bases. As DNA, the CDR3 is TGTGCCAGCAGCCAAGATAGAACGGGGCGGGGCGGCTCCTACAATGAGCAGTTCTTC. It translates to CASSQDRTGRGGSYNEQFF.

The chain carries TRBV10-3 and TRBJ2-7; D may be TRBD2 (6 bases). Germline V gene lookup returns CDR1 ENHRY and CDR2 SYGVKD. V lost 11 bases to trimming and J lost 3 bases, with 23 bases between them. This CDR3 region has 15 residues. As DNA, the CDR3 is TGTGCCGTAAGGAACCGGGAGAGTTGGAACTACGAGCAGTACTTC. It yields the protein CAVRNRESWNYEQYF.

J is TRBJ2-5 and V is TRBV6-1, with 7 bases identical to TRBD2. With 6 bases clipped from V and 2 bases from J, the junction kept 6 bases outside the gene matches. Per germline, CDR1 MNHNS and CDR2 SASEGT. This CDR3 comprises 14 residues. CDR3 protein: CASRGWGGQETQYF. CDR3 coding DNA: TGTGCCAGCAGGGGATGGGGGGGTCAAGAGACCCAGTACTTC.

V gene TRBV7-6 combines with J gene TRBJ2-2; 12 nucleotides align to TRBD2. The germline gives CDR1 SGHVS, CDR2 FNYEAQ. The junction had 9 bases not matched to a gene; V was cut back by 7 bases and J by 6 bases. CDR3 length equals 16 residues. The CDR3 sequence is CASIVRLAGGAGELFF. CDR3 DNA sequence: TGTGCCAGCATCGTCCGGCTAGCGGGGGGGGCCGGGGAGCTGTTTTTT.

This clonotype was detected many times. A read error may produce the germline difference seen at one junction end. This chain connects TRBV12-3 or TRBV12-4 to TRBJ1-5; D unresolved. The CDR3 spans 15 residues. Here the CDR3 reads CASSLAGGGNQPQHF. CDR3 coding DNA: TGTGCCAGCAGCTTAGCGGGTGGGGGCAATCAGCCCCAGCATTTT.

In the case of this clonotype: Germline is not matched at one junction end, which may reflect a read error. The chain joins TRBV19 to TRBJ1-2; no firm D call. There are 9 residues in the CDR3. Germline values: CDR1 LNHDA, CDR2 SQIVND (reference sequence). CDR3 DNA: TGTGCCAGTGGTCCTGGCTGCACCTTC. Encoded protein: CASGPGCTF.

DNA of the CDR3: TGTGCCAGCAGTGAAGGGCAGGGGCCTAACTATGGCTACACCTTC. Its translation is CASSEGQGPNYGYTF. The rearrangement links TRBV6-1 to TRBJ1-2; D possibly corresponds to TRBD1 (6 bases). The CDR3 length is 15 residues. Germline V CDR1 and CDR2: MNHNS, SASEGT. V was trimmed by 1 base and J by 0 bases, leaving 9 bases between them.

The genes are TRBV7-9 and TRBJ2-1; 7 bases map to TRBD1. The CDR3 is 14 amino acids. Germline V CDR1 and CDR2: SEHNR, FQNEAQ (reference sequence). V shed 9 bases and J 6 bases; nucleotides not matched to a gene: 11. This chain's CDR3 is CASKRDRTINEQFF. The CDR3 coding sequence is TGTGCCAGTAAGAGGGACAGAACCATCAATGAGCAGTTCTTC.

As for this clonotype: A single base separates this from a much larger clone, so it may be a read error. This chain uses TRBV12-3 or TRBV12-4 with TRBJ2-5; a possible D gene is TRBD2 (5 bases). The V gene lost 5 bases and the J gene lost 0 bases, with 16 bases spanning the gap. CDR3 length: 16 amino acids. The CDR3 DNA follows: TGTGCCAGCAGTCTCGAACTAGTCCTGTACCAAGAGACCCAGTACTTC. Translating gives CASSLELVLYQETQYF.